What follows describes a single T cell receptor (beta chain). There are 15 residues in the CDR3. Germline V gene data show CDR1 as SNHLY and CDR2 as FYNNEI. V shed 2 bases and J shed 4 bases, with 14 bases lying between them. The data are from a study of blood T cell repertoires in COVID-19. Study in general: COVID-19 samples, acute and convalescent, were from the United States, Italy and Spain.

Authors' analysis steps: Reference gene primer amplification gave estimated nucleated cell counts. Repertoires were generated with immunoSEQ multiplex PCR, while TCRdb's copy carries only in-frame clones and drops some. The V and J calls and clone size are taken from that table; D and trimming were inferred from the DNA. The sample yields about 130,000 clones, approximately 85% seen once. V gene TRBV2 combines with J gene TRBJ2-5, with D possibly TRBD2 on 6 matching bases. This sequence originates from a human donor in a cohort sampled during active COVID-19. Sequencing input: peripheral blood. The CDR3 DNA reads as TGTGCCAGCAGTGAATACGGGAGAGGTGGAGAGACCCAGTACTTC. It yields the protein CASSEYGRGGETQYF.